The entry below describes one T cell receptor (beta chain). The antigen is not known. The germline V gene has CDR1 ENHRY and CDR2 SYGVKD. The ends were cut back, 10 bases at V and 0 bases at J, with 6 bases in the middle. The CDR3 spans 12 residues. The sample is drawn from a study of cytomegalovirus exposure and HLA in healthy donors. Study overall: An analysis done earlier identified 120 million or so unique TCR beta sequences from 200 million or so T cells. Assignment to the Caucasian-associated ancestry cluster applied to over 70% of the roughly 400 genotyped donors. Study conclusions and caveats: TCR beta chains numbering some 160 were designated cytomegalovirus-associated. Later work found most CMV-associated TCR beta chains apparently HLA-restricted.

The PCR used 60 Vbeta and 13 Jbeta primers. TCRdb's copy holds only in-frame clones and misses some; the assay was immunoSEQ multiplex PCR. The table lists 160,000 or so clones, nearly 80% of them singletons. The sequenced sample was PBMCs. The gene calls are TRBV10-3 and TRBJ2-2; D is ambiguous. The source is a woman aged 35 to 49 in good health and CMV-seronegative. This CDR3 is CATHPNTGELFF. Written as DNA, the CDR3 is TGTGCCACCCATCCGAACACCGGGGAGCTGTTTTTT.